The sequence of this T cell receptor beta chain was determined in a study of PD-1 blockade in classical Hodgkin lymphoma. The time point is: newly diagnosed, previously untreated cHL patient sample. The authors used newly diagnosed, untreated classical Hodgkin lymphoma PBMCs as comparison. As regards this clone: Its antigen is unknown.

Data came from immunoSEQ multiplex PCR; TCRdb stores just in-frame clones and leaves some out. Seen here are tens of thousands of clones, approximately 93% observed once, and the top ten hold roughly 2.6%. Study findings and constraints: Relapsed/refractory patients reportedly had the lowest baseline TCR diversity, below newly diagnosed patients, who were below healthy donors.

From germline, CDR1 is WSHSY and CDR2 SAAADI. CDR3 size: 13 residues. V dropped 4 bases and J dropped 6; count of bases not matched to a gene: 1. This receptor was taken from a human donor with classical Hodgkin lymphoma. The rearrangement joins TRBV10-2 to TRBJ2-1, with 9 bases lining up with TRBD2. Sequencing was done on a sample of peripheral blood mononuclear cells (PBMCs). The CDR3 is CASSASGVNEQFF. DNA of the CDR3: TGCGCCAGCAGTGCTAGCGGGGTCAATGAGCAGTTCTTC.